Listed here are 5 T cell receptor beta chains from one sample, sequenced in a study of cytomegalovirus exposure and HLA in healthy donors. Primers included in the PCR were 60 Vbeta and 13 Jbeta primers. The protocol was immunoSEQ multiplex PCR, while the TCRdb copy is restricted to in-frame clones and leaves out a portion. The sample records over 150,000 clones, 80% to 90% being singletons. Source material: PBMCs. The receptors were gathered from a woman aged 25 to 39 in good health and CMV-seropositive.

The chain uses TRBV14 and TRBJ2-2, with 8 bases lining up with TRBD2. Unmatched junction bases numbered 6, after V lost 2 bases and J lost 1 base. This CDR3 spans 17 amino acids. Germline CDR1 reads SGHDN; CDR2 reads FVKESK. CDR3 amino acids: CASSQQKSGRNTGELFF. For the CDR3, the DNA is TGTGCCAGCAGCCAACAAAAAAGCGGGAGGAACACCGGGGAGCTGTTTTTT.

A few counts support this clone. The chain has TRBV2 and TRBJ1-2; possible D gene TRBD1, 5 bases. Trimming pared 8 bases from V and 8 bases from J, leaving 18 bases between. CDR3 length: 13 residues. The germline gives CDR1 SNHLY, CDR2 FYNNEI. CDR3 protein: CASPKGQGGGYTF. CDR3 DNA sequence: TGTGCCAGCCCTAAGGGGCAGGGCGGCGGCTACACCTTC. The complete variable domain, with remaining parts taken from reference TRBV2 and TRBJ1-2, reads EPEVTQTPSHQVTQMGQEVILRCVPISNHLYFYWYRQILGQKVEFLVSFYNNEISEKSEIFDDQFSVERPDGSNFTLKIRSTKLEDSAMYFCASPKGQGGGYTFGSGTRLTVV.

The rearrangement uses TRBV12-2 and TRBJ1-1; the table's D gene call, TRBD1, was not cross checked with the DNA. TRBV12-2 has pseudogene status. The CDR3 contains 16 residues. In DNA form, the CDR3 reads TGTGCAAGTCGCTCCAGCATCGACAGTTTCGGCACTGAAGCTTTCTTT. The encoded protein is CASRSSIDSFGTEAFF.

This clone appeared a few times. The J gene is TRBJ2-7, the V gene TRBV2; 7 bases match TRBD1. The CDR3 has 15 residues. Germline assignment: CDR1 SNHLY and CDR2 FYNNEI. Losses at the gene ends were 7 bases for V and 2 bases for J; bases not matched to a gene: 11. The CDR3 DNA reads as TGTGCCAGCACCCAGGACAGGTCACTCACCTACGAGCAGTACTTC. Translation gives CASTQDRSLTYEQYF.

The chain uses TRBV9 and TRBJ1-6, with 9 bases identical to TRBD1. Germline assignment: CDR1 SGDLS and CDR2 YYNGEE. The CDR3 has 14 residues. J lost 10 bases, V lost 0 bases, and 2 bases had no gene match. The CDR3 bases are TGTGCCAGCAGCGTAGCCGGACAGGGGTCACCCCTCCACTTT. It codes for CASSVAGQGSPLHF.